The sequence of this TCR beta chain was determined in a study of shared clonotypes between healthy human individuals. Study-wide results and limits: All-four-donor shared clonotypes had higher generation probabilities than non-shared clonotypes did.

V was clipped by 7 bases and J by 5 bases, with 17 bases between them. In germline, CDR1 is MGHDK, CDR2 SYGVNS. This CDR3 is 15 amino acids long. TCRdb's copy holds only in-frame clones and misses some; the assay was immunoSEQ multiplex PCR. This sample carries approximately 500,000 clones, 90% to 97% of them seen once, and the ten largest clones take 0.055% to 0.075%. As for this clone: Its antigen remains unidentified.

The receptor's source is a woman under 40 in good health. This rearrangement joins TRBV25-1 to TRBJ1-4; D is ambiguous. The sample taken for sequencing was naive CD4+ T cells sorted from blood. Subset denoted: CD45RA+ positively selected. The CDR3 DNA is TGTGCCAGCACCGGACCCCGGGTCTTGAATGAAAAACTGTTTTTT. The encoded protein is CASTGPRVLNEKLFF.